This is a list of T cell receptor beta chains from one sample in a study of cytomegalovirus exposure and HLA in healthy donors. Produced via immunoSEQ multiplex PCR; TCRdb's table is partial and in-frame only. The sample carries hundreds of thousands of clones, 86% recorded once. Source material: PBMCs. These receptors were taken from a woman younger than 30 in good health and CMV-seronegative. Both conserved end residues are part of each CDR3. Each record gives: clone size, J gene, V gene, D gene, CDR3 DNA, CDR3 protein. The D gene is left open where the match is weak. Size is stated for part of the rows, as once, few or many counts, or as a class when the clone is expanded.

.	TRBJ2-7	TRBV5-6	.	TGTGCCAGCAGCTTCAGGGGACCCAACACCTACGAGCAGTACTTC	CASSFRGPNTYEQYF
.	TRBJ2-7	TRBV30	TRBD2	TGTGCCTGGTCCCAGGGCGGGGGAGCCTACGAGCAGTACTTC	CAWSQGGGAYEQYF
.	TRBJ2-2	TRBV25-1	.	TGTGCCAGCAGTGACAGGCGGGTCACCGGGGAGCTGTTTTTT	CASSDRRVTGELFF
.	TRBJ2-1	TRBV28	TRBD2	TGTGCCAGCAGTTTAACTAGCGGGGGGCGGAATGAGCAGTTCTTC	CASSLTSGGRNEQFF
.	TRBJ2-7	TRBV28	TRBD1	TGTGCCAGCAGCGATGGGGACAGGGCTAACGAGCAGTACTTC	CASSDGDRANEQYF
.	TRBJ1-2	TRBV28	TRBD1	TGTGCCAGCAGGGGACAGGGTTTTTATGGCTACACCTTC	CASRGQGFYGYTF
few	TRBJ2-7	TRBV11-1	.	TGTGCCAGCAGCTTAGACGGTGCAGGGGACTCCTACGAGCAGTACTTC	CASSLDGAGDSYEQYF
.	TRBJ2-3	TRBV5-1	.	TGCGCCAGCAGGTGGGGGGACTCTAGCACAGATACGCAGTATTTT	CASRWGDSSTDTQYF
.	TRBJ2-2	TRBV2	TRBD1	TGTGCCAGCACCCGACAGGGTTTCACCGGGGAGCTGTTTTTT	CASTRQGFTGELFF
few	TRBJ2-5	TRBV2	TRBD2	TGTGCCAGCACGCTAGCGGGACTTCGGACCCAGTACTTC	CASTLAGLRTQYF
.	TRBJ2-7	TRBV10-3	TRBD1	TGTGCCATCAGTGACCCTACAGGGGGCAAGAACGAGCAGTACTTC	CAISDPTGGKNEQYF